The sequence of this T cell receptor beta chain was determined in a study of STAT5B mutations in CD4+ large granular lymphocyte leukemia. Overall study findings and caveats: No patients shared main leukemic clonotypes, though approximately 26% appeared at low frequency elsewhere.

Repertoires were generated with immunoSEQ multiplex PCR, while TCRdb's copy carries only in-frame clones and drops some. The sample includes around 35,000 clones, 65% to 70% of them seen just once. This clone was detected once. Its antigen is currently unknown. The CDR3 consists of 13 residues. Trimming pared 5 bases from V and 5 bases from J, leaving 10 bases between. The germline V gene encodes CDR1 SGHTA and CDR2 FQGNSA. The sequenced sample was CD4+ T cells from blood buffy coats. The sequence was obtained from a human donor in good health. The rearrangement links TRBV7-2 to TRBJ2-1; D is unresolved. CDR3 DNA sequence: TGTGCCAGCAGCACAGATGGGGACAATGAGCAGTTCTTC. As protein: CASSTDGDNEQFF.